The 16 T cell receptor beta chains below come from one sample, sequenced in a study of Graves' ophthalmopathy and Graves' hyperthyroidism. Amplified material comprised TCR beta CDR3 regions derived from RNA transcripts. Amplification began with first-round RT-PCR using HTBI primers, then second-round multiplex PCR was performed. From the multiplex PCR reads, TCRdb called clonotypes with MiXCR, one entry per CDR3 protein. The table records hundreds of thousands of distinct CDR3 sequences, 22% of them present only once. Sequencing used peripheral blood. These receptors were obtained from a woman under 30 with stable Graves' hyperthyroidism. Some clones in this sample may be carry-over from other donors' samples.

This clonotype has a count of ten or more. In DNA form, the CDR3 reads TGTGCCAGCACGGGACAGGGTGCCTACGAGCAGTACTTC. It specifies CASTGQGAYEQYF. The V gene is TRBV2, the J gene TRBJ2-7; 9 bases line up with TRBD1. This CDR3 region has 13 residues. The germline V gene has CDR1 SNHLY and CDR2 FYNNEI. V shed 7 bases and J 2 bases; nucleotides not matched to a gene: 3.

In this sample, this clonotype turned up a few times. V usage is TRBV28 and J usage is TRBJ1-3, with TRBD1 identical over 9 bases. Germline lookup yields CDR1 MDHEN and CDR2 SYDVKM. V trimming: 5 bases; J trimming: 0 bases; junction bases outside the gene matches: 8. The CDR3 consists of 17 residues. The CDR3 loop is CASSPRQGDFSGNTIYF. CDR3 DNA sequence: TGTGCCAGCAGTCCGCGACAGGGGGACTTCTCTGGAAACACCATATATTTT.

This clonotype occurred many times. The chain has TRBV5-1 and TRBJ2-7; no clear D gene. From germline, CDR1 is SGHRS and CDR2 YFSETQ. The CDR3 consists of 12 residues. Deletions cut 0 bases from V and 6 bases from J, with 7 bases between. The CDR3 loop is CASSLESVEQYF. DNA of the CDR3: TGCGCCAGCAGCTTGGAGTCAGTCGAGCAGTACTTC. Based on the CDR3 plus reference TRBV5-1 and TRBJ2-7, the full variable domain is KAGVTQTPRYLIKTRGQQVTLSCSPISGHRSVSWYQQTPGQGLQFLFEYFSETQRNKGNFPGRFSGRQFSNSRSEMNVSTLELGDSALYLCASSLESVEQYFGPGTRLTVT.

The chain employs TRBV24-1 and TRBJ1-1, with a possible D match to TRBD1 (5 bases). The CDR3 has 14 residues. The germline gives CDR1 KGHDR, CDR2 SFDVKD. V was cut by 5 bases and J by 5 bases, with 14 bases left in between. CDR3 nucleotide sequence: TGTGCCACCAGTGGGGACGGGGGTGAAACTGAAGCTTTCTTT. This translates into CATSGDGGETEAFF.

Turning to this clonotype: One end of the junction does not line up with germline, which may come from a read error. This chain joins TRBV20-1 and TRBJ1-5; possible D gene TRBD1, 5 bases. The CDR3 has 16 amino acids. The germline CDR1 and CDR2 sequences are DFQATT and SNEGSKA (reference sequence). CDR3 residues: CSARVWGQGPVQPQHF. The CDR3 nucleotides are TGCAGTGCCAGAGTGTGGGGCCAGGGACCCGTTCAGCCCCAGCATTTT.

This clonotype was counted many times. CDR3 amino acids: CASSYTGPHNGYTF. CDR3 bases: TGTGCCAGCAGTTATACCGGTCCCCACAATGGCTACACCTTC. The genes are TRBV6-5 and TRBJ1-2; D call uncertain. V was clipped by 3 bases and J by 6 bases, with 14 bases between them. This CDR3 region has 14 residues. From germline, CDR1 is MNHEY and CDR2 SVGAGI.

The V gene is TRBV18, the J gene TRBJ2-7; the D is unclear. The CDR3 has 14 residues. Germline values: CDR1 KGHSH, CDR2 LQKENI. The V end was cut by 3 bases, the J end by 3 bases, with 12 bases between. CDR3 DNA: TGTGCCAGCTCACCGGGGTCACAGAACTACGAGCAGTACTTC. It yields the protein CASSPGSQNYEQYF.

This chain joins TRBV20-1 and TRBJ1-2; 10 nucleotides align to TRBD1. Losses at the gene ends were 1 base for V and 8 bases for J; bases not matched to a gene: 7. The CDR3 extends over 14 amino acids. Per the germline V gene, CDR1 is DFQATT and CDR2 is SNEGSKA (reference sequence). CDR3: CSARAPGQGRGYTF. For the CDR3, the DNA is TGCAGTGCTAGAGCACCGGGACAGGGGCGAGGCTACACCTTC.

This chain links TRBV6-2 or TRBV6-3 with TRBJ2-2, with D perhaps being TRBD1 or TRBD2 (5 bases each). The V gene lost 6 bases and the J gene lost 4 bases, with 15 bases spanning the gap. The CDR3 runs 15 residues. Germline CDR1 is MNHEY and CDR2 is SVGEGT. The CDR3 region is CASRQDAGTTGELFF. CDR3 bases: TGTGCCAGCAGACAAGATGCAGGGACCACCGGGGAGCTGTTTTTT.

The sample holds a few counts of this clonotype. CDR3 sequence (DNA): TGTGCCAGCAGTCCGGACAGGGCTATTAACTATGGCTACACCTTC. Its protein is CASSPDRAINYGYTF. V is TRBV28 and J is TRBJ1-2; 8 positions match TRBD1. From germline, CDR1 is MDHEN and CDR2 SYDVKM. V dropped 5 bases and J dropped 1; count of bases not matched to a gene: 6. The CDR3 sequence is 15 residues long.

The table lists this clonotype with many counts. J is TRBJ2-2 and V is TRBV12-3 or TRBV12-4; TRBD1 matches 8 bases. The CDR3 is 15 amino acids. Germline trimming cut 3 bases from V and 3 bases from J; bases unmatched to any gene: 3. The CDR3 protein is CASSLRTGYTGELFF. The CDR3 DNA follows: TGTGCCAGCAGTTTGAGGACAGGGTACACCGGGGAGCTGTTTTTT.

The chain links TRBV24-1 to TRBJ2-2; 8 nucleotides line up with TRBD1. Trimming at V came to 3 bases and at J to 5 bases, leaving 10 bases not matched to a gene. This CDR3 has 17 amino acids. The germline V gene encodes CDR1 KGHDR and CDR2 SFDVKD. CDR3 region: CATSDPVDRGETGELFF. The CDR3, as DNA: TGTGCCACCAGTGATCCCGTTGACAGGGGCGAAACCGGGGAGCTGTTTTTT.

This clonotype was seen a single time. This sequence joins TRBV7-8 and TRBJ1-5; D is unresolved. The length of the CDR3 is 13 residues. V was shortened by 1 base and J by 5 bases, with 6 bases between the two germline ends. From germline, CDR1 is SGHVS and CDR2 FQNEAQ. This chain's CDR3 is CASSLEVHQPQHF. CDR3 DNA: TGTGCCAGCAGCTTAGAGGTCCATCAGCCCCAGCATTTT.

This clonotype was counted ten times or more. The CDR3 bases are TGTGCCAGCAGCTCACTGACGAACAGACTCCAAGAGACCCAGTACTTC. Translation gives CASSSLTNRLQETQYF. This rearrangement joins TRBV13 to TRBJ2-5; D uncertain. Germline values: CDR1 PRHDT, CDR2 FYEKMQ (reference sequence). The CDR3 runs 16 residues. V lost 4 bases and J lost 1, with 16 bases in between.

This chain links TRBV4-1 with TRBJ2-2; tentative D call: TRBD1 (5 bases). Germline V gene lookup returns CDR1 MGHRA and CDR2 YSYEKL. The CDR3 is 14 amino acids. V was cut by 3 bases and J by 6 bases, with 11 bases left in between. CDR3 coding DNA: TGCGCCAGCAGCCAGGGGCCCGTTCCCGGGGAGCTGTTTTTT. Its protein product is CASSQGPVPGELFF.

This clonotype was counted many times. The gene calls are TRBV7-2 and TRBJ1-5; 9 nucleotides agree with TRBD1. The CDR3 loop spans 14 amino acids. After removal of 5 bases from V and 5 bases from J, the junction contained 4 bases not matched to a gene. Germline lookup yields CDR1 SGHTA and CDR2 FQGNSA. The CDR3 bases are TGTGCCAGCAGCCTAACAGGGGGCGATCAGCCCCAGCATTTT. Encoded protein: CASSLTGGDQPQHF.